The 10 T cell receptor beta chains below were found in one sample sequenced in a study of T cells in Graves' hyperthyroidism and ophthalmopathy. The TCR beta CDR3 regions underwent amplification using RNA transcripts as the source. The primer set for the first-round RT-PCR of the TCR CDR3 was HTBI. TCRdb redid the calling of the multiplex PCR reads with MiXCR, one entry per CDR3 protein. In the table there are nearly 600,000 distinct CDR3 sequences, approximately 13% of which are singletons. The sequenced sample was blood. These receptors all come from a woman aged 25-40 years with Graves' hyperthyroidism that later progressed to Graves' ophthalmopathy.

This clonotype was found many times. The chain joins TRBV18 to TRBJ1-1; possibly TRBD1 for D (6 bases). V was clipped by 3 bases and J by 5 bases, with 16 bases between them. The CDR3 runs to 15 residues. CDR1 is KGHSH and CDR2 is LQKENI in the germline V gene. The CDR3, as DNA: TGTGCCAGCTCACCCGTCGGGGGCCGTGGTACTGAAGCTTTCTTT. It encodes CASSPVGGRGTEAFF. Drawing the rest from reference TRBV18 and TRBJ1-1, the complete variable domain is NAGVMQNPRHLVRRRGQEARLRCSPMKGHSHVYWYRQLPEEGLKFMVYLQKENIIDESGMPKERFSAEFPKEGPSILRIQQVVRGDSAAYFCASSPVGGRGTEAFFGQGTRLTVV.

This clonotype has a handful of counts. CDR3 sequence reads: CASSVYAGGNQPQHF. The DNA of the CDR3 is TGTGCCAGCAGTGTATATGCGGGAGGCAATCAGCCCCAGCATTTT. The chain is built from TRBV6-1 and TRBJ1-5, with D unclear. Trimming pared 4 bases from V and 2 bases from J, leaving 12 bases between. The CDR3 covers 15 residues. The germline CDR1 and CDR2 sequences are MNHNS and SASEGT.

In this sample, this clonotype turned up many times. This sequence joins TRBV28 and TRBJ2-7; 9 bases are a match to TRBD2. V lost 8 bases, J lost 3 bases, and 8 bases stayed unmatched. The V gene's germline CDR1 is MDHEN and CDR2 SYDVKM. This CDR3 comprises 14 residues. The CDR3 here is CASSGIAGDYEQYF. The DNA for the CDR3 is TGTGCCAGCTCTGGCATAGCGGGAGACTACGAGCAGTACTTC.

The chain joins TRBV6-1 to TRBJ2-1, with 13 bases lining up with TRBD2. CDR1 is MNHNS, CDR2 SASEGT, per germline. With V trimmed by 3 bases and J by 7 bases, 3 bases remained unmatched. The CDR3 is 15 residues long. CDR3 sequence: CASSDRTSGSNEQFF. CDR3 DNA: TGTGCCAGCAGTGACCGGACTAGCGGGAGTAATGAGCAGTTCTTC.

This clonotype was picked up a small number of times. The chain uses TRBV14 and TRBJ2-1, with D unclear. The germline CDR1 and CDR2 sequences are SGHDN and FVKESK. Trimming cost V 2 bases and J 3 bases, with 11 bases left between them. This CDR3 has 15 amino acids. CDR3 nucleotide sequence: TGTGCCAGCAGCCAAAAAGAGGATTTCTACAATGAGCAGTTCTTC. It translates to CASSQKEDFYNEQFF. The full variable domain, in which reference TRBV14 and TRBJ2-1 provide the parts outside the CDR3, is EAGVTQFPSHSVIEKGQTVTLRCDPISGHDNLYWYRRVMGKEIKFLLHFVKESKQDESGMPNNRFLAERTGGTYSTLKVQPAELEDSGVYFCASSQKEDFYNEQFFGPGTRLTVL.

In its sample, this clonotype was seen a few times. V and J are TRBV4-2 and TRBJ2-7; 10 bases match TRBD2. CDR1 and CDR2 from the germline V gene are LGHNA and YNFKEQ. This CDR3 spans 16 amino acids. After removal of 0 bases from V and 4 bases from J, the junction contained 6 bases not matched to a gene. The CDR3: CASSQDGASGSYEQYF. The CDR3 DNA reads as TGTGCCAGCAGCCAAGATGGGGCTAGCGGGAGTTACGAGCAGTACTTC.

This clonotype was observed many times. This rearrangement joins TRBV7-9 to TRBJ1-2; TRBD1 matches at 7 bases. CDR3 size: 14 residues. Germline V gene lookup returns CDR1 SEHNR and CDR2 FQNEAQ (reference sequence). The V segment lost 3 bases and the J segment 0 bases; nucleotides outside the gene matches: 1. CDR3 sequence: CASSFTGANYGYTF. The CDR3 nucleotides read TGTGCCAGCAGCTTTACAGGGGCTAACTATGGCTACACCTTC.

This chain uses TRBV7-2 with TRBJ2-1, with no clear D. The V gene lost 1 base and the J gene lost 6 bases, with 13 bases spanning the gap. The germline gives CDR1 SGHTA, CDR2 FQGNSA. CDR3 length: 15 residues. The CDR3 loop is CASSLGPGPGNEQFF. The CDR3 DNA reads TGTGCCAGCAGCTTAGGGCCTGGACCGGGCAATGAGCAGTTCTTC.

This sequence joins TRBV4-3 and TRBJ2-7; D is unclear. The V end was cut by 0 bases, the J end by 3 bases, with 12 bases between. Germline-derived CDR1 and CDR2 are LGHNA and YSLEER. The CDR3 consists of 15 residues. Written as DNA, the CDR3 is TGCGCCAGCAGCCAAGATTATCGCGGATACTACGAGCAGTACTTC. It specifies CASSQDYRGYYEQYF.

The CDR3 sequence: CASRAQGTYTGNTIYF. As DNA, the CDR3 is TGTGCCAGCAGGGCTCAGGGAACCTACACTGGAAACACCATATATTTT. J is TRBJ1-3 and V is TRBV6-1, with D perhaps matching TRBD1 (5 bases). V was clipped by 6 bases and J by 2 bases, with 17 bases between them. The CDR3 covers 16 residues. From germline, CDR1 is MNHNS and CDR2 SASEGT.